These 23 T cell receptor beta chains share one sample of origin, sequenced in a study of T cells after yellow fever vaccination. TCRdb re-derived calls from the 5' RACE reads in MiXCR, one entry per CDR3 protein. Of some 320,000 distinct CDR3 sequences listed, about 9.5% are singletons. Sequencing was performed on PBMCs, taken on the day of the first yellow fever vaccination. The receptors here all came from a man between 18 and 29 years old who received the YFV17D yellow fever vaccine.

CDR3 sequence (DNA): TGCGCCAGCAGCCAAGGCCGCCAGGGCCGCGCCGGGGAGCTGTTTTTT. Translation: CASSQGRQGRAGELFF. The chain recombines TRBV4-3 with TRBJ2-2, with D possibly matching TRBD1 (5 bases). V was clipped by 1 base and J by 6 bases, with 15 bases between them. This CDR3 is 16 amino acids long. CDR1 is LGHNA, CDR2 YSLEER, per germline.

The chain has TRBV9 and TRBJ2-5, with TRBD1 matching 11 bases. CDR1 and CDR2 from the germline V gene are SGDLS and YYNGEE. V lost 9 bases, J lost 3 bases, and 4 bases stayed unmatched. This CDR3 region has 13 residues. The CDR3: CAIWTGGEETQYF. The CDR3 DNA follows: TGTGCCATATGGACAGGGGGCGAAGAGACCCAGTACTTC.

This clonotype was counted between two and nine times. Written as DNA, the CDR3 is TGTGCCAGCACTAAACGCCGAGCTAACTATGGCTACACCTTC. It is translated as CASTKRRANYGYTF. This chain connects TRBV6-1 to TRBJ1-2; D is unresolved. V lost 7 bases to trimming and J lost 0 bases, with 12 bases between them. Germline V gene lookup returns CDR1 MNHNS and CDR2 SASEGT. The CDR3 runs to 14 residues.

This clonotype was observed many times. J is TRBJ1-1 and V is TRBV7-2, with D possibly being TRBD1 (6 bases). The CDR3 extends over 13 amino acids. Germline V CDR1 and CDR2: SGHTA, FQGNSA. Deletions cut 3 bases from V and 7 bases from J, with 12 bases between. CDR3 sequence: CASSLRGQLEAFF. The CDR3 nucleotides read TGTGCCAGCAGCTTGAGAGGACAGCTTGAAGCTTTCTTT.

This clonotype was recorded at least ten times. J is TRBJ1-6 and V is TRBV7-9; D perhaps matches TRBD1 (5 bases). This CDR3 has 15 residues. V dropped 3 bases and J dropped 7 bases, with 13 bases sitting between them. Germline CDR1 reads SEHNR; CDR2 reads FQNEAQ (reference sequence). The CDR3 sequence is CASSFGGEGNSPLHF. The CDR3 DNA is TGTGCCAGCAGCTTTGGAGGGGAGGGAAATTCACCCCTCCACTTT. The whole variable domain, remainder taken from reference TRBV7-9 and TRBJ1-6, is DTGVSQNPRHKITKRGQNVTFRCDPISEHNRLYWYRQTLGQGPEFLTYFQNEAQLEKSRLLSDRFSAERPKGSFSTLEIQRTEQGDSAMYLCASSFGGEGNSPLHFGNGTRLTVT.

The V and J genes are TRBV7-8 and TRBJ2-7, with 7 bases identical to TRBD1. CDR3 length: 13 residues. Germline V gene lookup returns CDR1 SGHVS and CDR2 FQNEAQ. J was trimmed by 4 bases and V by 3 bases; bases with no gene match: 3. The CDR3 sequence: CASSFTGVYEQYV. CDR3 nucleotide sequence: TGTGCCAGCAGCTTCACAGGGGTTTACGAGCAGTACGTC.

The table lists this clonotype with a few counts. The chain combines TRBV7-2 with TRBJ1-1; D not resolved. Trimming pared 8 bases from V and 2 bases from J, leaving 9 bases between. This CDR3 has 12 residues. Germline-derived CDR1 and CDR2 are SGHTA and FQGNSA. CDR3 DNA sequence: TGTGCCAGCCGTCACGGTAACACTGAAGCTTTCTTT. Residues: CASRHGNTEAFF. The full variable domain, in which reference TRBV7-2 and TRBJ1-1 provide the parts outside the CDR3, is GAGVSQSPSNKVTEKGKDVELRCDPISGHTALYWYRQSLGQGLEFLIYFQGNSAPDKSGLPSDRFSAERTGGSVSTLTIQRTQQEDSAVYLCASRHGNTEAFFGQGTRLTVV.

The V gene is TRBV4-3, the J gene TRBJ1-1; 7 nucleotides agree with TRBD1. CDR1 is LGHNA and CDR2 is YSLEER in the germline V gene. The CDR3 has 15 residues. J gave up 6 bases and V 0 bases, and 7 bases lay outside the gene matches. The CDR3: CASSQDDRVSPEAFF. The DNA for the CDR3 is TGCGCCAGCAGCCAAGATGACAGGGTGTCGCCTGAAGCTTTCTTT.

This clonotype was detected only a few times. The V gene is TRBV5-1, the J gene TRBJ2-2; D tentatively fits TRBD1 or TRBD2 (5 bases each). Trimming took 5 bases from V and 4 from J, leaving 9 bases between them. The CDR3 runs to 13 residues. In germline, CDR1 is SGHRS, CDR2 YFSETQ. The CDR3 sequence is CASREDTTGELFF. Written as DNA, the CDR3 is TGCGCCAGCAGGGAGGACACCACCGGGGAGCTGTTTTTT.

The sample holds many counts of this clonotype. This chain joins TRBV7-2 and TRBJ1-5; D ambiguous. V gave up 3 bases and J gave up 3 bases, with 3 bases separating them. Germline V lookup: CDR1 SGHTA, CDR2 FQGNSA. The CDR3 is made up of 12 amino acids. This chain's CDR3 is CASSFTNQPQHF. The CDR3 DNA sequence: TGTGCCAGCAGCTTCACCAATCAGCCCCAGCATTTT.

Here the CDR3 DNA reads TGCGCCAGCAGCCCCGGGACTAGGCTGTTCACAGATACGCAGTATTTT. Translation: CASSPGTRLFTDTQYF. V usage is TRBV4-1 and J usage is TRBJ2-3; 8 bases agree with TRBD2. The CDR3 extends over 16 amino acids. CDR1 is MGHRA, CDR2 YSYEKL, per germline. The V gene end was trimmed by 4 bases and the J gene end by 2 bases; junction bases not matched to a gene: 8.

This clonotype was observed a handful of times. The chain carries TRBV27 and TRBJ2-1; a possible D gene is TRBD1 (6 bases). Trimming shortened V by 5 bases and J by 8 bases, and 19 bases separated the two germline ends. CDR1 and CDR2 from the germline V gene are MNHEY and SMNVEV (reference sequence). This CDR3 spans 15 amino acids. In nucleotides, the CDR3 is TGTGCCAGCAGTCGGGCCCGAGGGGGTCGGGATGAGCAGTTCTTC. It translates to CASSRARGGRDEQFF.

In DNA, the CDR3 is TGCAGTGCTAGAGGGGGACCCGGGAGTGAAAAACTGTTTTTT. Translating it yields CSARGGPGSEKLFF. The chain links TRBV20-1 to TRBJ1-4; TRBD1 might be the D (5 bases). The germline V gene encodes CDR1 DFQATT and CDR2 SNEGSKA (reference sequence). The CDR3 runs 14 residues. The V end lost 1 base, the J end lost 7 bases, and 13 bases lay between the germline ends.

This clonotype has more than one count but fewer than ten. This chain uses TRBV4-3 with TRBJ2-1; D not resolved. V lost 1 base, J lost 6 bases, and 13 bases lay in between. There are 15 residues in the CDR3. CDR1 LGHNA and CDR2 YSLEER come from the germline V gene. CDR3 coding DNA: TGCGCCAGCAGCCAAGTCCGTCGGGCGCTCAATGAGCAGTTCTTC. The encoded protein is CASSQVRRALNEQFF.

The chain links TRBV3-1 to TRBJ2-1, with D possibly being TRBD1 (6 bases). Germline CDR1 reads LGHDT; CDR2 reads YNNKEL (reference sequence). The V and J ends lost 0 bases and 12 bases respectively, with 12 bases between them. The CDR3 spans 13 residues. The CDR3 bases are TGTGCCAGCAGCCAAGAGGGGGCGACTCGGCAGTTCTTC. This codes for CASSQEGATRQFF.

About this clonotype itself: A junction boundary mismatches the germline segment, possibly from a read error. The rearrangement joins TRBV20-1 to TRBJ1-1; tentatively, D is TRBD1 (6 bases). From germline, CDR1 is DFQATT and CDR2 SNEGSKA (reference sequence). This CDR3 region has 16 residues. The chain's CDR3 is CCARVAGGGMNTEAFF. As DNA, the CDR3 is TGCTGTGCTAGAGTGGCGGGGGGCGGAATGAACACTGAAGCTTTCTTT.

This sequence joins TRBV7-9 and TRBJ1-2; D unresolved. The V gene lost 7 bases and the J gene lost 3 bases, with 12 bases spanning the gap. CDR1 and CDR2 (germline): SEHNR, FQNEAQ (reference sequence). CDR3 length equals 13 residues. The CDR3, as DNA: TGTGCCAGCACCCGAAATTCAGACTATGGCTACACCTTC. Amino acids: CASTRNSDYGYTF.

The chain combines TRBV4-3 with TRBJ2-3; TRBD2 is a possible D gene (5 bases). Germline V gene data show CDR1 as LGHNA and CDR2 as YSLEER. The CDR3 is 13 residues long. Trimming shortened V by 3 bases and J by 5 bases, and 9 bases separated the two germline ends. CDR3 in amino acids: CASSHPRGDTQYF. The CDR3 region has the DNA TGCGCCAGCAGCCACCCTCGGGGAGATACGCAGTATTTT.

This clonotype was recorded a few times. The DNA for the CDR3 is TGTGCCAGCGAACAGGGGATACAAGAGACCCAGTACTTC. Its translation is CASEQGIQETQYF. This chain uses TRBV2 with TRBJ2-5; 7 nucleotides align to TRBD1. V dropped 8 bases and J dropped 2; count of bases not matched to a gene: 5. CDR3 length: 13 amino acids. Germline CDR1 reads SNHLY; CDR2 reads FYNNEI.

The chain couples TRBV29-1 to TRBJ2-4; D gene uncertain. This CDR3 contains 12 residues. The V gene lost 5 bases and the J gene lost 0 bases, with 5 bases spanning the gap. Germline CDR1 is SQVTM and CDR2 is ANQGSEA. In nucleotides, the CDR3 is TGCAGCGTTACATTAGCCAAAAACATTCAGTACTTC. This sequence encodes CSVTLAKNIQYF.

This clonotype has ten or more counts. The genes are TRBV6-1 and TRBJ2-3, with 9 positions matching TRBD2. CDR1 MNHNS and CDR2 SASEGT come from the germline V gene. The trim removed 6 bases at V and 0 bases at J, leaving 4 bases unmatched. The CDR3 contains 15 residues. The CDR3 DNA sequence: TGTGCCAGCAGGAGACTAGCGGCTAGCACAGATACGCAGTATTTT. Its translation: CASRRLAASTDTQYF.

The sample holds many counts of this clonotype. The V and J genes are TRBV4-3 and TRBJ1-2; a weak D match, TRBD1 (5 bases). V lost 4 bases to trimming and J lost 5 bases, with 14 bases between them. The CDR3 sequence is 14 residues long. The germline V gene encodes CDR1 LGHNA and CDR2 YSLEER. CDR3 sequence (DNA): TGCGCCAGCAGCCTAAGATGGGGCGCGTATGGCTACACCTTC. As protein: CASSLRWGAYGYTF.

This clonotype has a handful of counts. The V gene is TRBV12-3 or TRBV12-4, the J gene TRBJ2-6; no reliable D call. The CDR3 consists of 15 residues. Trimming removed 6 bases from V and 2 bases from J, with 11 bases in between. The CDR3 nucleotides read TGTGCCAGCAGCTTTTGGGGTACTGGGGCCAACGTCCTGACTTTC. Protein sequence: CASSFWGTGANVLTF.